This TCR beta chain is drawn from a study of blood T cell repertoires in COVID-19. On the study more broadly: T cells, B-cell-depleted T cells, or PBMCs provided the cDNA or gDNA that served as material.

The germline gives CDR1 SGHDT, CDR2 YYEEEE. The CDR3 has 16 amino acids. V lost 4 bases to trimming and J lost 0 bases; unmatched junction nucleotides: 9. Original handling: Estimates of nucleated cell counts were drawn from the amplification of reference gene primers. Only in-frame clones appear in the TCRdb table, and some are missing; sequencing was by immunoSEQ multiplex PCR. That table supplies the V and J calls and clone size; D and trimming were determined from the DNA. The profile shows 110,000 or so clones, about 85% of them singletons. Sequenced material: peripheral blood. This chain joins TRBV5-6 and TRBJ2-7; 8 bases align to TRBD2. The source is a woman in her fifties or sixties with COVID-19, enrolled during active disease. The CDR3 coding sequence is TGTGCCAGCAGCCAACTGACTAGCGCGCTCTCCTACGAGCAGTACTTC. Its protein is CASSQLTSALSYEQYF.